The 7 T cell receptor beta chains listed next were all sequenced from one sample in a study of control samples from healthy donors and cancer patients. The data were produced by immunoSEQ multiplex PCR, yet TCRdb's version contains in-frame clones alone and is incomplete. Found here are fewer than 150,000 clones, 80% to 95% of them singletons; the top ten hold more than 6.5%. Sequencing was performed on blood. These receptors came from a man younger than 30 in good health.

The V gene is TRBV10-3, the J gene TRBJ2-7; 7 nucleotides align to TRBD2. Trimming took 11 bases from V and 2 from J; bases not matched to a gene: 9. From germline, CDR1 is ENHRY and CDR2 SYGVKD. The CDR3 consists of 13 residues. DNA of the CDR3: TGTGCCCTCCGGACGGGGACTACCTACGAGCAGTACTTC. Translated: CALRTGTTYEQYF.

V usage is TRBV6-5 and J usage is TRBJ1-1; unclear D gene. This CDR3 has 15 residues. Germline V CDR1 and CDR2: MNHEY, SVGAGI. The V end was cut by 2 bases, the J end by 0 bases, with 10 bases between. The CDR3 sequence is CASSYVYSMNTEAFF. The CDR3 DNA follows: TGTGCCAGCAGTTACGTATACAGTATGAACACTGAAGCTTTCTTT.

This clone was seen many times. CDR3 amino acids: CASSEDPGGFSYNEQFF. In DNA form, the CDR3 reads TGTGCCAGCAGTGAAGACCCCGGGGGCTTCTCCTACAATGAGCAGTTCTTC. The rearrangement joins TRBV6-1 to TRBJ2-1, with D possibly being TRBD1 or TRBD2 (6 bases each). Trimming shortened V by 1 base and J by 0 bases, and 13 bases separated the two germline ends. The CDR3 length is 17 residues. The germline gives CDR1 MNHNS, CDR2 SASEGT.

This sequence joins TRBV14 and TRBJ2-3, with 11 bases lining up with TRBD1. Trimming took 4 bases from V and 7 from J; bases not matched to a gene: 10. CDR1 and CDR2 (germline): SGHDN, FVKESK. The CDR3 is made up of 16 amino acids. This chain's CDR3 is CASSPGQGAIRNTQYF. In DNA, the CDR3 is TGTGCCAGCAGCCCCGGACAGGGGGCGATTCGAAATACGCAGTATTTT.

The J gene is TRBJ2-7, the V gene TRBV7-8; perhaps TRBD1 as D (5 bases). The V and J ends lost 6 bases and 7 bases respectively, with 10 bases between them. The CDR3 is made up of 11 amino acids. The germline CDR1 and CDR2 sequences are SGHVS and FQNEAQ. DNA for the CDR3: TGTGCCAGCAGTTTGGGGCCAGAGCAGTACTTC. Amino acids: CASSLGPEQYF.

The chain joins TRBV7-7 to TRBJ1-5; 7 nucleotides match TRBD1. This CDR3 comprises 17 residues. The germline gives CDR1 SSHAT, CDR2 FNYEAQ (reference sequence). J lost 0 bases, V lost 4 bases, and 9 bases had no gene match. CDR3 coding DNA: TGTGCCAGCAGCTCACAGGGGATCACGTATAGCAATCAGCCCCAGCATTTT. Amino acid sequence: CASSSQGITYSNQPQHF.

The rearrangement joins TRBV10-3 to TRBJ1-1; D is unresolved. V lost 2 bases and J 1 base, leaving 5 bases between the germline ends. The CDR3 is 13 residues long. Germline V lookup: CDR1 ENHRY, CDR2 SYGVKD. CDR3 amino acids: CAISEDSNTEAFF. The CDR3 coding sequence is TGTGCCATCAGTGAGGATTCGAACACTGAAGCTTTCTTT.